This T cell receptor (beta chain) was captured by sequencing in a study of T-cell memory formation after mild COVID-19. General study findings and limits: Proof of SARS-CoV-2 specificity was absent for the second-wave clones that crested on day 37.

TCRdb processed the 5' RACE reads anew with MiXCR; each CDR3 protein has one entry. The sample records approximately 290,000 distinct CDR3 sequences, around a sixth being singletons. There are a few counts of this clonotype. The antigen is not known. The V end was cut by 3 bases, the J end by 1 base, with 12 bases between. Germline lookup yields CDR1 LGHNA and CDR2 YSLEER. The CDR3 consists of 16 residues. Specimen: PBMCs or a T cell subset sorted from them (not recorded which). The gene calls are TRBV4-3 and TRBJ2-2; D perhaps matches TRBD2 (5 bases). The TCR was taken from a man younger than 30 who had mild COVID-19 (a few samples of this study predate the infection). Cell type and time point are not known. The CDR3 nucleotides read TGCGCCAGCAGCCATGGGTGGGGAGAGAACACCGGGGAGCTGTTTTTT. This gives the protein CASSHGWGENTGELFF.